These 20 T cell receptor beta chains came from one sample sequenced in a study of cytomegalovirus exposure and HLA in healthy donors. A multiplex PCR was run with 60 Vbeta primers and 13 Jbeta primers. Method: immunoSEQ multiplex PCR; TCRdb's copy keeps in-frame clones and lacks some. The sample holds around 100,000 clones, 70% to 80% seen once. The sequenced sample consisted of PBMCs. The receptors here all came from a female donor in good health and CMV-seropositive.

The gene calls are TRBV4-2 and TRBJ2-5, with 7 bases identical to TRBD2. The CDR3 consists of 16 residues. Trimming removed 6 bases from V and 5 bases from J; junction bases left unmatched: 15. Germline V gene data show CDR1 as LGHNA and CDR2 as YNFKEQ. This CDR3 is CASSRDPQREGETQYF. The DNA of the CDR3 is TGTGCCAGCAGTCGGGACCCCCAGCGGGAAGGTGAGACCCAGTACTTC.

The genes are TRBV4-2 and TRBJ2-1, with TRBD2 matching 12 bases. The V segment lost 0 bases and the J segment 4 bases; nucleotides outside the gene matches: 1. The CDR3 runs 16 residues. Germline assignment: CDR1 LGHNA and CDR2 YNFKEQ. The CDR3 sequence is CASSQDGTSGYNEQFF. DNA of the CDR3: TGTGCCAGCAGCCAAGATGGGACTAGCGGGTACAATGAGCAGTTCTTC.

This chain connects TRBV7-9 to TRBJ2-3; no definite D call. Between the trimmed V and J ends, which lost 5 bases and 7 bases, there was a span of 10 bases. Germline V gene sequence: CDR1 SEHNR, CDR2 FQNEAQ (reference sequence). The CDR3 length is 12 residues. CDR3 sequence reads: CASSRLANTQYF. CDR3 sequence (DNA): TGTGCCAGCAGCCGACTCGCAAATACGCAGTATTTT.

CDR3 sequence reads: CASSVGQAPNQPQHF. CDR3 coding DNA: TGTGCCAGCAGCGTTGGACAGGCCCCCAATCAGCCCCAGCATTTT. The chain combines TRBV5-8 with TRBJ1-5, with TRBD1 identical over 7 bases. Germline V gene lookup returns CDR1 SGHTS and CDR2 YDEGEE. Trimming at V came to 4 bases and at J to 3 bases, leaving 7 bases not matched to a gene. The CDR3 contains 15 residues.

The chain recombines TRBV30 with TRBJ1-1; tentatively, D is TRBD1 (5 bases). CDR1 and CDR2 from the germline V gene are GTSNPN and SVGIG (reference sequence). The CDR3 extends over 12 amino acids. V was trimmed by 3 bases and J by 7 bases, leaving 12 bases between them. CDR3 residues: CAWRFGGVEAFF. The CDR3 region has the DNA TGTGCCTGGAGATTCGGGGGAGTTGAAGCTTTCTTT.

This clone was seen once. The rearrangement uses TRBV19 and TRBJ2-2; 7 bases align to TRBD2. This CDR3 spans 15 amino acids. Germline assignment: CDR1 LNHDA and CDR2 SQIVND (reference sequence). V was clipped by 5 bases and J by 0 bases; unmatched bases: 3. As DNA, the CDR3 is TGTGCCAGTAGTTCGAGCGGGGCGAACACCGGGGAGCTGTTTTTT. This encodes CASSSSGANTGELFF.

This clone was seen more than once but under ten times. This rearrangement joins TRBV10-3 to TRBJ2-7, with D perhaps TRBD1 (6 bases). V was cut by 4 bases and J by 2 bases, with 15 bases left in between. The CDR3 contains 15 residues. The germline gives CDR1 ENHRY, CDR2 SYGVKD. CDR3 bases: TGTGCCATCAGTGGGACAGACAGAGGCGCCTACGAGCAGTACTTC. Encoded protein: CAISGTDRGAYEQYF.

The chain combines TRBV7-9 with TRBJ2-2, with 7 nucleotides matching TRBD1. The CDR3 length is 16 residues. V lost 3 bases, J lost 5 bases, and 9 bases stayed unmatched. Germline-derived CDR1 and CDR2 are SEHNR and FQNEAQ (reference sequence). The CDR3 loop reads CASSFNPGTATGELFF. DNA of the CDR3: TGTGCCAGCAGCTTCAACCCCGGGACAGCAACCGGGGAGCTGTTTTTT.

This chain links TRBV7-3 with TRBJ2-1; D is perhaps TRBD2 (5 bases). Germline CDR1 and CDR2: SGHTA and FQGTGA. CDR3 length: 15 amino acids. V lost 3 bases and J lost 1, with 10 bases in between. CDR3 residues: CASSFALASYNEQFF. CDR3 bases: TGTGCCAGCAGCTTTGCCCTAGCTTCCTACAATGAGCAGTTCTTC.

The CDR3 protein is CASSQDRSPHEQFF. The CDR3, as DNA: TGTGCCAGCAGCCAAGATCGAAGCCCCCATGAGCAGTTCTTC. The V and J genes are TRBV4-2 and TRBJ2-1; D unclear. V lost 0 bases and J lost 8, with 11 bases in between. The CDR3 loop spans 14 amino acids. Germline CDR1 LGHNA, CDR2 YNFKEQ.

The V and J genes are TRBV7-3 and TRBJ2-3; TRBD1 aligns across 7 bases. Germline values: CDR1 SGHTA, CDR2 FQGTGA. V gave up 5 bases and J gave up 2 bases; unmatched junction bases: 7. The CDR3 totals 15 residues. CDR3 DNA sequence: TGTGCCAGCAGCCCGGACAGGAGTTACACAGATACGCAGTATTTT. This translates into CASSPDRSYTDTQYF. Variable domain in full (rest from reference TRBV7-3 and TRBJ2-3): GAGVSQTPSNKVTEKGKYVELRCDPISGHTALYWYRQSLGQGPEFLIYFQGTGAADDSGLPNDRFFAVRPEGSVSTLKIQRTERGDSAVYLCASSPDRSYTDTQYFGPGTRLTVL.

The rearrangement joins TRBV19 to TRBJ2-6; 11 bases agree with TRBD1. The CDR3 is made up of 18 amino acids. The ends lost 5 bases at V and 0 bases at J; junction bases unmatched: 6. Germline V gene sequence: CDR1 LNHDA, CDR2 SQIVND (reference sequence). CDR3 sequence: CASSWTGGAFSGANVLTF. The DNA for the CDR3 is TGTGCCAGTAGTTGGACAGGGGGCGCGTTCTCTGGGGCCAACGTCCTGACTTTC.

This clone was observed a few times. The chain has TRBV6-1 and TRBJ1-2; 10 positions agree with TRBD1. CDR3 length equals 13 residues. The V gene's germline CDR1 is MNHNS and CDR2 SASEGT. Trimming at V came to 3 bases and at J to 7 bases, leaving 2 bases not matched to a gene. CDR3 in DNA: TGTGCCAGCAGTGATTGGACAGGGGGTGGCTACACCTTC. Protein: CASSDWTGGGYTF.

This clone was seen a handful of times. V is TRBV6-5 and J is TRBJ1-6; D gene ambiguous. Germline V gives CDR1 MNHEY, CDR2 SVGAGI. The length of the CDR3 is 12 residues. The V and J ends lost 9 bases and 9 bases respectively, with 12 bases between them. CDR3 DNA: TGTGCCAGTTCGGTTAGTGGTTCACCCCTCCACTTT. It translates to CASSVSGSPLHF.

This clone came up once. The chain couples TRBV11-2 to TRBJ1-1; no clear D. Looked up from germline, CDR1 is SGHAT and CDR2 is FQNNGV. V gave up 2 bases and J gave up 0 bases, with 13 bases separating them. CDR3 size: 16 residues. CDR3 nucleotide sequence: TGTGCCAGCAGCTTAACAATCGCCTCCTTGAACACTGAAGCTTTCTTT. As protein: CASSLTIASLNTEAFF.

The chain is built from TRBV2 and TRBJ2-2, with 10 positions matching TRBD1. Germline V gene lookup returns CDR1 SNHLY and CDR2 FYNNEI. With 6 bases clipped from V and 1 base from J, the junction kept 2 bases outside the gene matches. CDR3 size: 15 residues. The CDR3 bases are TGTGCCAGCAGGAGGACAGGGGGGAACACCGGGGAGCTGTTTTTT. Residues: CASRRTGGNTGELFF. The full variable domain, completed using reference TRBV2 and TRBJ2-2, is EPEVTQTPSHQVTQMGQEVILRCVPISNHLYFYWYRQILGQKVEFLVSFYNNEISEKSEIFDDQFSVERPDGSNFTLKIRSTKLEDSAMYFCASRRTGGNTGELFFGEGSRLTVL.

This chain links TRBV2 with TRBJ2-7; TRBD2 matches at 12 bases. In germline, CDR1 is SNHLY, CDR2 FYNNEI. This CDR3 comprises 14 residues. Trimming cost V 4 bases and J 5 bases; bases outside gene matches: 3. CDR3 loop: CASSARLAGDEQYF. The CDR3 DNA reads as TGTGCCAGCAGTGCTAGACTAGCGGGAGACGAGCAGTACTTC.

V is TRBV6-1 and J is TRBJ1-2; 7 bases map to TRBD1. Germline-derived CDR1 and CDR2 are MNHNS and SASEGT. The CDR3 is made up of 15 amino acids. J lost 2 bases, V lost 2 bases, and 5 bases had no gene match. CDR3 sequence: CASSEFPTGNYGYTF. CDR3 sequence (DNA): TGTGCCAGCAGTGAATTCCCGACAGGGAACTATGGCTACACCTTC.

The chain uses TRBV7-3 and TRBJ2-1; the match to TRBD1 covers 9 bases. Germline lookup yields CDR1 SGHTA and CDR2 FQGTGA. CDR3 length: 14 residues. V lost 4 bases to trimming and J lost 9 bases; unmatched junction nucleotides: 7. The CDR3: CASSSGTGLPEQFF. CDR3 coding DNA: TGTGCCAGCAGCTCCGGGACAGGGCTTCCTGAGCAGTTCTTC. The full variable domain, in which reference TRBV7-3 and TRBJ2-1 provide the parts outside the CDR3, is GAGVSQTPSNKVTEKGKYVELRCDPISGHTALYWYRQSLGQGPEFLIYFQGTGAADDSGLPNDRFFAVRPEGSVSTLKIQRTERGDSAVYLCASSSGTGLPEQFFGPGTRLTVL.

V gene TRBV28 combines with J gene TRBJ2-4; a weak D match, TRBD1 (6 bases). The length of the CDR3 is 14 residues. Trimming took 4 bases from V and 1 from J, leaving 8 bases between them. Germline CDR1 MDHEN, CDR2 SYDVKM. CDR3 DNA: TGTGCCAGCAGTTCCCAGGGGGCCAAAAACATTCAGTACTTC. It translates to CASSSQGAKNIQYF.